This T cell receptor beta chain was sequenced in a study of T cell responses to AZD1222 COVID-19 vaccine. Note on this clone: The antigen is not known.

TCRdb's table, derived via immunoSEQ multiplex PCR, lists solely in-frame clones and lacks some. This sample yields about 99,000 clones, of which approximately 86% are seen a single time; around 3.3% belongs to the top ten. The study's findings and limits: Once two AZD1222 doses were given, Spike-specific TCR breadth and depth went up. Donors skewed white British and female; clonal diversity was possibly underestimated. Baseline serology detected seropositivity in only a handful of AZD1222 recipients. There were repertoire samples only from the period after the peak T cell response.

The V gene lost 3 bases and the J gene lost 0 bases, with 18 bases spanning the gap. The V gene's germline CDR1 is MGHRA and CDR2 YSYEKL. The CDR3 covers 18 residues. The receptor was isolated from an adult who received the MenACWY meningococcal vaccine as a control. The sample consisted of peripheral blood, taken 28 days after the second dose of the MenACWY control vaccine. This rearrangement joins TRBV4-1 to TRBJ1-5; D gene ambiguous. CDR3 amino acids: CASSHGWGEIYSNQPQHF. Here the CDR3 DNA reads TGCGCCAGCAGCCACGGATGGGGAGAAATCTATAGCAATCAGCCCCAGCATTTT.